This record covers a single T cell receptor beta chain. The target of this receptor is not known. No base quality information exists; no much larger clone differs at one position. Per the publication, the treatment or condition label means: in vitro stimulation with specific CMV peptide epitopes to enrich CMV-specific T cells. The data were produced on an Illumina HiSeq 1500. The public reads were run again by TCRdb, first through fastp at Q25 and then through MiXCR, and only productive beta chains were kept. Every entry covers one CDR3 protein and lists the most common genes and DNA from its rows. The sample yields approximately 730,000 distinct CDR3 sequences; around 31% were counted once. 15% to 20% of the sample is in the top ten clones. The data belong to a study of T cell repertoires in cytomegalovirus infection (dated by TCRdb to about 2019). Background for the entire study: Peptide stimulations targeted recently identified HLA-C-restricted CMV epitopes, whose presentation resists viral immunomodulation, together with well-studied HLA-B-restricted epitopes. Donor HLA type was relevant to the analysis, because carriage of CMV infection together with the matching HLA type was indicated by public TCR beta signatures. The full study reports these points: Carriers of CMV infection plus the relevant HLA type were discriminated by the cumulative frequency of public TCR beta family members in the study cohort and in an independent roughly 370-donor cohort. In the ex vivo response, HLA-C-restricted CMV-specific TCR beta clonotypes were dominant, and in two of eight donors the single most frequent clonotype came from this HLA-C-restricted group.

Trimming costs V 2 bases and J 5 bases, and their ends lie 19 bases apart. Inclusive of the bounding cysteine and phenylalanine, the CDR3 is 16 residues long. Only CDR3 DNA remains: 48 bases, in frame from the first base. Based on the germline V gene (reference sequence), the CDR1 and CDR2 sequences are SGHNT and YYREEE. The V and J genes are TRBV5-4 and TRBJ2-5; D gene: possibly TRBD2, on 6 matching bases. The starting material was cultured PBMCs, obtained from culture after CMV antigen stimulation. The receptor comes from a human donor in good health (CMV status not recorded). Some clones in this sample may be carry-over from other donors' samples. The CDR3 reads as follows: CASSFSGEGLVETQYF. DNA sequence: TGTGCCAGCAGCTTCTCGGGGGAAGGTTTAGTCGAGACCCAGTACTTC.